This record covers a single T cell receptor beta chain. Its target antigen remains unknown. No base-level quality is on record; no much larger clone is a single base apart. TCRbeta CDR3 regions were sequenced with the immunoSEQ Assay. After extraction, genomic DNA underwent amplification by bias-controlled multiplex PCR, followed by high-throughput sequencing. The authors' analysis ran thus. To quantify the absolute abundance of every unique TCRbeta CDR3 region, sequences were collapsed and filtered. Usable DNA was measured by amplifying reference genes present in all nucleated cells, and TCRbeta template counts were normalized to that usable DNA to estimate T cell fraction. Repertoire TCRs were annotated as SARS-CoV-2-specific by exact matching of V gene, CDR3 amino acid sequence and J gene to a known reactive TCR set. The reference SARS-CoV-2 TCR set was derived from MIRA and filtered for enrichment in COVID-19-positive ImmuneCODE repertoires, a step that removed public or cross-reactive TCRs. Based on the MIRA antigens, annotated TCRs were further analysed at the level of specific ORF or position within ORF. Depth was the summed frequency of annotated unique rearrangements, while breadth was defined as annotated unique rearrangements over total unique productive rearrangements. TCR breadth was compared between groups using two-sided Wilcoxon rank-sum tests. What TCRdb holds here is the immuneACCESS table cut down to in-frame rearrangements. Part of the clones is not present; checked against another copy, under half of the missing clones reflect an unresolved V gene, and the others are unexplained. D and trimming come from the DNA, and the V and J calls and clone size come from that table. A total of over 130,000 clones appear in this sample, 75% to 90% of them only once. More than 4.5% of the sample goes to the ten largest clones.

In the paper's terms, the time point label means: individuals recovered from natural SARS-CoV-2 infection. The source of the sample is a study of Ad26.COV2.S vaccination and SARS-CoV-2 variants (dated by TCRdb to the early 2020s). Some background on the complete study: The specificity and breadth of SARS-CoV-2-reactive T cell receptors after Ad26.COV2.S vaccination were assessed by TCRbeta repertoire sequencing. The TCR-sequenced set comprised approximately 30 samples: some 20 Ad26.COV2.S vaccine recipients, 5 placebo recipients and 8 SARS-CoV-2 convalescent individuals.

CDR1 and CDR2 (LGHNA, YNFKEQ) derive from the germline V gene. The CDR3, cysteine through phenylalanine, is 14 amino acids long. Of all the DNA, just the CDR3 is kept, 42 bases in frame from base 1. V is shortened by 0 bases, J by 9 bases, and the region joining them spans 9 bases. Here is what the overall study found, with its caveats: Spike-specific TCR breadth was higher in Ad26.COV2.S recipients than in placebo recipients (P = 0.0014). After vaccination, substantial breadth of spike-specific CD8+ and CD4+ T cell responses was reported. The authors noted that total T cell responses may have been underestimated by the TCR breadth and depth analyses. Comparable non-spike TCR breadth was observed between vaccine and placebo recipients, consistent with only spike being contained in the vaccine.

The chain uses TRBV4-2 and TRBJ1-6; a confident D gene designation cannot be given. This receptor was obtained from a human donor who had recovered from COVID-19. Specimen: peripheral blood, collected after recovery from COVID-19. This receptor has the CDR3 CASSQDLSGSPLHF. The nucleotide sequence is TGTGCCAGCAGCCAAGATCTAAGCGGTTCACCCCTCCACTTT.